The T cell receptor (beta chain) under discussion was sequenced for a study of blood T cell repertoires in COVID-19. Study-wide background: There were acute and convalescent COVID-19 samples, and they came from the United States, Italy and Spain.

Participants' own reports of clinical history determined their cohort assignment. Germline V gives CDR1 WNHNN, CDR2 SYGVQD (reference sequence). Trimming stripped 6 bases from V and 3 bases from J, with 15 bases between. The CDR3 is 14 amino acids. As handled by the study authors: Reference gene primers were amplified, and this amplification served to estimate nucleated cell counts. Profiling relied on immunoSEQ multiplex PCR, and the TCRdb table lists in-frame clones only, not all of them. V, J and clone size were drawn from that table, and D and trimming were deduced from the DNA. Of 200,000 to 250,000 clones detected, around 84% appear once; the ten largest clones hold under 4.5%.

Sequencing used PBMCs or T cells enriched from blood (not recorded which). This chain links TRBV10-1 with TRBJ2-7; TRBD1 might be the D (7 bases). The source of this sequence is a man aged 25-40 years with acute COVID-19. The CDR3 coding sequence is TGCGCCAGCAGCCGGACAGGCGGGGACTACGAGCAGTACTTC. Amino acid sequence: CASSRTGGDYEQYF.